What follows are 22 T cell receptor beta chains derived from one specimen sequenced in a study of shared clonotypes between healthy human individuals. Assay: immunoSEQ multiplex PCR; the TCRdb copy retains only in-frame clones and omits some. The top ten hold 10% of the sample, which has 330,000 or so clones, more than 60% seen once. Material for sequencing was memory CD4+ T cells sorted from blood. Stated subset: CD45RA-negative fraction. All receptors derive from a man aged 30 to 39 in good health.

The chain has TRBV7-8 and TRBJ1-1; a possible D gene is TRBD1 (6 bases). Germline V gene lookup returns CDR1 SGHVS and CDR2 FQNEAQ. Between the trimmed V and J ends, which lost 4 bases and 0 bases, there was a span of 18 bases. This CDR3 spans 17 amino acids. The CDR3 region is CASSSSGGARMNTEAFF. CDR3 nucleotides: TGTGCCAGCAGCTCTTCCGGGGGGGCCAGGATGAACACTGAAGCTTTCTTT.

J is TRBJ2-2 and V is TRBV7-8; D gene uncertain. This CDR3 comprises 13 residues. The V end lost 3 bases, the J end lost 2 bases, and 4 bases lay between the germline ends. Germline CDR1 and CDR2: SGHVS and FQNEAQ. CDR3 nucleotide sequence: TGTGCCAGCAGCTTTTTAAACACCGGGGAGCTGTTTTTT. Translation gives CASSFLNTGELFF.

The V call is TRBV5-1, the J call TRBJ2-7; D not certain. V gave up 0 bases and J gave up 6 bases, with 16 bases separating them. The CDR3 is made up of 15 amino acids. Germline assignment: CDR1 SGHRS and CDR2 YFSETQ. The CDR3 sequence is CASSLESNPLREQYF. As DNA, the CDR3 is TGCGCCAGCAGCTTGGAATCTAACCCCCTCCGCGAGCAGTACTTC.

The chain carries TRBV27 and TRBJ1-4; D gene unclear. CDR3 size: 14 residues. Trimming pared 1 base from V and 4 bases from J, leaving 7 bases between. Germline CDR1 reads MNHEY; CDR2 reads SMNVEV (reference sequence). CDR3 region: CASSLYGHNEKLFF. For the CDR3, the DNA is TGTGCCAGCAGTTTATATGGCCATAATGAAAAACTGTTTTTT.

This clone was seen a handful of times. The chain employs TRBV5-6 and TRBJ2-6; no clear D gene. V dropped 4 bases and J dropped 0 bases, with 14 bases sitting between them. This CDR3 is built from 17 residues. Germline V CDR1 and CDR2: SGHDT, YYEEEE. CDR3 sequence reads: CASSDRTEISGANVLTF. For the CDR3, the DNA is TGTGCCAGCAGCGATCGGACCGAGATCTCTGGGGCCAACGTCCTGACTTTC.

The chain combines TRBV10-3 with TRBJ2-5; D unresolved. This CDR3 comprises 15 residues. Germline V gene data show CDR1 as ENHRY and CDR2 as SYGVKD. Trimming pared 6 bases from V and 2 bases from J, leaving 16 bases between. The CDR3 is CAISEQSAQQETQYF. CDR3 nucleotides: TGTGCCATCAGCGAACAGTCGGCGCAGCAAGAGACCCAGTACTTC.

The chain has TRBV29-1 and TRBJ2-7; D not resolved. V was clipped by 6 bases and J by 5 bases, with 14 bases between them. The CDR3 covers 12 residues. Looked up from germline, CDR1 is SQVTM and CDR2 is ANQGSEA. The CDR3 is CSVGLGVHEQYF. The CDR3 coding sequence is TGCAGCGTCGGGCTAGGCGTCCACGAGCAGTACTTC.

The chain joins TRBV4-3 to TRBJ2-3; 11 bases match TRBD2. Trimming took 1 base from V and 2 from J; bases not matched to a gene: 8. The CDR3 covers 18 residues. Per the germline V gene, CDR1 is LGHNA and CDR2 is YSLEER. The CDR3 coding sequence is TGCGCCAGCAGCCAAGTTTCAGCTAGCGGGAGGTACACAGATACGCAGTATTTT. Translation: CASSQVSASGRYTDTQYF.

This clone occurred once. The rearrangement uses TRBV28 and TRBJ2-7; D remains unclear. From germline, CDR1 is MDHEN and CDR2 SYDVKM. The CDR3 runs 15 residues. Trimming shortened V by 2 bases and J by 0 bases, and 11 bases separated the two germline ends. The CDR3 sequence: CASSLLRQSSYEQYF. CDR3 sequence (DNA): TGTGCCAGCAGTTTACTGAGACAAAGCTCCTACGAGCAGTACTTC.

Turning to this clone: One end of the junction varies from germline; a read error may be responsible. The chain joins TRBV7-7 to TRBJ2-7, with D hard to call. The CDR3 contains 13 residues. Germline V gene sequence: CDR1 SSHAT, CDR2 FNYEAQ (reference sequence). The CDR3 region has the DNA TGTGCTAGCAGTCTCGACACCTCCTACGAGCAGTACTTC. This translates into CASSLDTSYEQYF.

This clone was counted between two and nine times. The V call is TRBV12-5, the J call TRBJ2-5; D assignment may be TRBD1 or TRBD2 (5 bases each). V lost 4 bases, J lost 5 bases, and 11 bases lay in between. The CDR3 runs to 13 residues. CDR1 and CDR2 (germline): LGHNT, FRNRAP. The CDR3 coding sequence is TGTGCTAGTGGTTACCAGGGAGCCGAGACCCAGTACTTC. This codes for CASGYQGAETQYF.

This clone has a handful of counts. The chain has TRBV27 and TRBJ1-4; D is unclear. Germline CDR1 is MNHEY and CDR2 is SMNVEV (reference sequence). The CDR3 length is 12 residues. V was clipped by 6 bases and J by 8 bases, with 10 bases between them. This chain's CDR3 is CASSTRGEKLFF. The CDR3, as DNA: TGTGCCAGCAGCACCAGAGGCGAAAAACTGTTTTTT. Variable domain in full (rest from reference TRBV27 and TRBJ1-4): EAQVTQNPRYLITVTGKKLTVTCSQNMNHEYMSWYRQDPGLGLRQIYYSMNVEVTDKGDVPEGYKVSRKEKRNFPLILESPSPNQTSLYFCASSTRGEKLFFGSGTQLSVL.

The V and J genes are TRBV19 and TRBJ1-2; D not resolved. CDR1 is LNHDA, CDR2 SQIVND, per germline (reference sequence). The V and J ends lost 2 bases and 1 base respectively, with 8 bases between them. The CDR3 consists of 14 residues. CDR3 sequence reads: CASSINGDNYGYTF. CDR3 DNA sequence: TGTGCCAGTAGTATAAACGGGGATAACTATGGCTACACCTTC.

The chain combines TRBV2 with TRBJ2-5, with TRBD2 identical over 8 bases. Germline V gene data show CDR1 as SNHLY and CDR2 as FYNNEI. The CDR3 runs to 16 residues. After removal of 1 base from V and 3 bases from J, the junction contained 7 bases not matched to a gene. The CDR3 loop is CASSEGTGRVEETQYF. CDR3 nucleotide sequence: TGTGCCAGCAGTGAAGGGACCGGGAGGGTTGAAGAGACCCAGTACTTC.

The rearrangement links TRBV2 to TRBJ2-3; perhaps D is TRBD1 or TRBD2 (6 bases each). Germline CDR1 reads SNHLY; CDR2 reads FYNNEI. V lost 7 bases and J lost 5, with 16 bases in between. CDR3 length equals 14 residues. CDR3 region: CASTAGRGEDTQYF. The CDR3 coding sequence is TGTGCCAGCACGGCGGGAAGGGGGGAAGATACGCAGTATTTT. The whole variable domain, remainder taken from reference TRBV2 and TRBJ2-3, is EPEVTQTPSHQVTQMGQEVILRCVPISNHLYFYWYRQILGQKVEFLVSFYNNEISEKSEIFDDQFSVERPDGSNFTLKIRSTKLEDSAMYFCASTAGRGEDTQYFGPGTRLTVL.

The chain links TRBV5-6 to TRBJ2-5, with no clear D. Germline CDR1 and CDR2: SGHDT and YYEEEE. This CDR3 is built from 13 residues. Trimming removed 4 bases from V and 2 bases from J, with 9 bases in between. CDR3 bases: TGTGCCAGCAGCCCAGGTGTTCAAGAGACCCAGTACTTC. Residues: CASSPGVQETQYF.

V is TRBV20-1 and J is TRBJ2-7; D is ambiguous. V lost 4 bases and J 5 bases, leaving 6 bases between the germline ends. This CDR3 contains 10 residues. Per germline, CDR1 DFQATT and CDR2 SNEGSKA (reference sequence). The CDR3 DNA sequence: TGCAGTGCTACCTGGCACGAGCAGTACTTC. As protein: CSATWHEQYF.

The chain links TRBV4-1 to TRBJ2-1, with D possibly being TRBD2 (6 bases). The CDR3 sequence is 16 residues long. The ends were cut back, 6 bases at V and 4 bases at J, with 19 bases in the middle. Germline V gene lookup returns CDR1 MGHRA and CDR2 YSYEKL. The CDR3 loop is CASRPAGRINYNEQFF. The DNA of the CDR3 is TGCGCCAGCAGACCGGCGGGGCGGATAAATTACAATGAGCAGTTCTTC.

J is TRBJ1-4 and V is TRBV10-3; 7 positions match TRBD1. Losses at the gene ends were 3 bases for V and 8 bases for J; bases not matched to a gene: 6. Germline assignment: CDR1 ENHRY and CDR2 SYGVKD. This CDR3 region has 14 residues. CDR3: CAISDGTVLEKLFF. The DNA of the CDR3 is TGTGCCATCAGTGACGGGACAGTTCTAGAAAAACTGTTTTTT.

The chain is built from TRBV4-1 and TRBJ2-7; D gene ambiguous. V gave up 0 bases and J gave up 1 base, with 16 bases separating them. The germline V gene has CDR1 MGHRA and CDR2 YSYEKL. This CDR3 contains 17 residues. CDR3 coding DNA: TGCGCCAGCAGCCAAGACGACGTGTCTATACTGTCCTACGAGCAGTACTTC. It translates to CASSQDDVSILSYEQYF.

The rearrangement joins TRBV11-3 to TRBJ2-1, with D hard to call. The CDR3 is made up of 15 amino acids. V shed 3 bases and J shed 0 bases, with 9 bases lying between them. In germline, CDR1 is SGHNT, CDR2 YENEEA. This chain's CDR3 is CASSLTATSYNEQFF. CDR3 bases: TGTGCCAGCAGCTTGACCGCCACCTCCTACAATGAGCAGTTCTTC.

The chain has TRBV14 and TRBJ2-5; D might be TRBD1 or TRBD2, each matching 6 bases. Germline values: CDR1 SGHDN, CDR2 FVKESK. The CDR3 sequence is 15 residues long. Trimming removed 4 bases at V and 5 bases at J, with 17 bases between. CDR3 in amino acids: CASSLSEGGWETQYF. CDR3 in DNA: TGTGCCAGCAGCCTATCCGAGGGGGGTTGGGAGACCCAGTACTTC.